This TCR beta chain was identified during a study of T-cell memory formation after mild COVID-19. The germline CDR1 and CDR2 sequences are SQVTM and ANQGSEA. V was trimmed by 8 bases and J by 0 bases, leaving 14 bases between them. This CDR3 spans 14 amino acids. TCRdb called the 5' RACE reads again in MiXCR, with one record for every CDR3 protein. The profile shows over 350,000 distinct CDR3 sequences, approximately 15% of them singletons. This sequence was found in a man between 18 and 35 years old who had mild COVID-19 (a few samples of this study predate the infection). Cell type and time point are not known. Sequencing input: PBMCs or a T cell subset sorted from them (not recorded which). The chain joins TRBV29-1 to TRBJ1-3, with D uncertain. In DNA form, the CDR3 reads TGCAGCACCAATTGGGATGACTCTGGAAACACCATATATTTT. Residues: CSTNWDDSGNTIYF. Looking up the rest from reference TRBV29-1 and TRBJ1-3 gives the full variable domain: SAVISQKPSRDICQRGTSLTIQCQVDSQVTMMFWYRQQPGQSLTLIATANQGSEATYESGFVIDKFPISRPNLTFSTLTVSNMSPEDSSIYLCSTNWDDSGNTIYFGEGSWLTVV.